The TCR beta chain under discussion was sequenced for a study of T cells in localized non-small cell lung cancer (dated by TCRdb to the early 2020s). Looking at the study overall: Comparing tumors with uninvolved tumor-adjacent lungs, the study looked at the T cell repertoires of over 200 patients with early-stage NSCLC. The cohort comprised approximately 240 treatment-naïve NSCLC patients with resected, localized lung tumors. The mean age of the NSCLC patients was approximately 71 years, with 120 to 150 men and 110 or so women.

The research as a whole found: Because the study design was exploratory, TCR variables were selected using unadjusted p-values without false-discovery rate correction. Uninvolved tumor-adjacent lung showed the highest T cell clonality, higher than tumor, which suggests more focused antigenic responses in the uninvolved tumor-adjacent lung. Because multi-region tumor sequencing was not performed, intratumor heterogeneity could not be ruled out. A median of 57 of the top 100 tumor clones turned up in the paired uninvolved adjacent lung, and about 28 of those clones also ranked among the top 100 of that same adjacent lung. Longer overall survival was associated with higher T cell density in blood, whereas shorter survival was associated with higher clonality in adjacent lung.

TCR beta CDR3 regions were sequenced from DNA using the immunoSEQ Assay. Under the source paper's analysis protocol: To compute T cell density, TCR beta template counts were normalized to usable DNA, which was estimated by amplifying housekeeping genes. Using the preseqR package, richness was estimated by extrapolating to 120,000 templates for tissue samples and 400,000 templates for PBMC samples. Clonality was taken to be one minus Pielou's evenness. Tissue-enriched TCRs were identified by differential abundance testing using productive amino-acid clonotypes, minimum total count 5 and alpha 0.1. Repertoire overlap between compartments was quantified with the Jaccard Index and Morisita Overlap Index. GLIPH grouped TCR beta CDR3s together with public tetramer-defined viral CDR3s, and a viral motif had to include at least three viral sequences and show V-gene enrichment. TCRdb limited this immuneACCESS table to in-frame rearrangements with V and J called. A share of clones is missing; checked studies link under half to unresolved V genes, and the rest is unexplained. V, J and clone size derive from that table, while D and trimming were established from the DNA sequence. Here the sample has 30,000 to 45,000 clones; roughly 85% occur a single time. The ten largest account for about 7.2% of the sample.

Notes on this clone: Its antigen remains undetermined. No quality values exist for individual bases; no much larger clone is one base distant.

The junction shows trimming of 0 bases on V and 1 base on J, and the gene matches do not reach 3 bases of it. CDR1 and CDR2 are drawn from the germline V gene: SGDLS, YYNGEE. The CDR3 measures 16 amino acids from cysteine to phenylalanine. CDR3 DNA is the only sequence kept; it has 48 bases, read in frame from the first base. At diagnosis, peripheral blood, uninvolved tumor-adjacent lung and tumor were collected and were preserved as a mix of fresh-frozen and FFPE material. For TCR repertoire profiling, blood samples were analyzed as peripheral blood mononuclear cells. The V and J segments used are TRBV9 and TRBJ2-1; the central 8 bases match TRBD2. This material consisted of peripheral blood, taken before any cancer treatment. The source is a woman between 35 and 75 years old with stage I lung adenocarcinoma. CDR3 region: CASSVDGGGSYNEQFF. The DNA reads TGTGCCAGCAGCGTAGACGGCGGGGGGTCCTACAATGAGCAGTTCTTC.